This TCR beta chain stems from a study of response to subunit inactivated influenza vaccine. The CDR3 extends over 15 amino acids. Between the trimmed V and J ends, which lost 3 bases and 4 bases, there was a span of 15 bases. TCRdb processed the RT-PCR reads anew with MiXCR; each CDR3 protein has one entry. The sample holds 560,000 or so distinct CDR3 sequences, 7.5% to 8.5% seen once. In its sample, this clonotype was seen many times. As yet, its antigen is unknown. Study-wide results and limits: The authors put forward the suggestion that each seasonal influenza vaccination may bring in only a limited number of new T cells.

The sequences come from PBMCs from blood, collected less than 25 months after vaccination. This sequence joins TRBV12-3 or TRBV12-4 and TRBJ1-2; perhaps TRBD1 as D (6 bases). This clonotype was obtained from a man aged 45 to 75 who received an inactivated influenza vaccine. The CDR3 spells CASSFIRGRGYGYTF. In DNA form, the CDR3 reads TGTGCCAGCAGTTTCATCAGGGGACGGGGCTATGGCTACACCTTC.